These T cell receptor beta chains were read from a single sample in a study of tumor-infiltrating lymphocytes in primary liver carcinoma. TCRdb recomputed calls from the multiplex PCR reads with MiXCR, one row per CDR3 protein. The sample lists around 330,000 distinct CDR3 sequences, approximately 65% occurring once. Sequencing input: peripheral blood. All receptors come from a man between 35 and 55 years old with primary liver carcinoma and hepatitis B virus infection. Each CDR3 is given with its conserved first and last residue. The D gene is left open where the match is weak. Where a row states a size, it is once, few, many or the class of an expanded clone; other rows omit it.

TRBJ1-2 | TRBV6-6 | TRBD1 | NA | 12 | TGTGCCAGCGGCGGGACAGGTGGGGGCTACACCTTC | CASGGTGGGYTF
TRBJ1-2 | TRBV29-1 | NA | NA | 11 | TGCAGCGTTGAGGGGGCGCGGGGCTACACCTTC | CSVEGARGYTF
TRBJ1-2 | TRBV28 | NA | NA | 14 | TGTGCCAGCACCTCGAGATGGGGCGACTATGGCTACAAGTTC | CASTSRWGDYGYKF
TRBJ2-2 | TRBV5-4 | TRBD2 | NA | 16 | TGTGCCAGTAGCACTACTAGCGGGAGAAACACCGGGGAGCTGTTTTTT | CASSTTSGRNTGELFF
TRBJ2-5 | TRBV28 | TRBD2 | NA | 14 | TGCGCCAGCGGGAGGGGGTCACTTCAAGAGACCCAGTACTTC | CASGRGSLQETQYF
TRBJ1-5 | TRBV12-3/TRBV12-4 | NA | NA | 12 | TGTGCCACCAACACCCTAGGGGCCCCTCCACATTTT | CATNTLGAPPHF
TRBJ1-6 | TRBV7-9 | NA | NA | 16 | TGTGCCAGCAGCCCCGGCGGAGCCGGCTATAATTCACCCCTCCACTTT | CASSPGGAGYNSPLHF
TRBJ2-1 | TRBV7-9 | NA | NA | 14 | TGTGCCAGCAGCTTAGATAGGGGGTCGGATGATCAGTTCTTC | CASSLDRGSDDQFF
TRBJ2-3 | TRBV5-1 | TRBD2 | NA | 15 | TGCGCCAGCAGCCTGACTAGCGTAGGCACAGATACGCAGTATTTT | CASSLTSVGTDTQYF
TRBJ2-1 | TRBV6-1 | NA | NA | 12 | TGTGCCAGCAGTGGACGGCAGTTAATGCAGTTCTTC | CASSGRQLMQFF
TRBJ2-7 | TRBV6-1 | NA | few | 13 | TGTGCCAGCAGTTGGGAAGGGTCCTACGAGCAGTACTTC | CASSWEGSYEQYF
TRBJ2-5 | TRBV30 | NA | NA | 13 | TGTGCCTGGACGGGAGCGGTTCAAGAGACCCAGTACTTC | CAWTGAVQETQYF
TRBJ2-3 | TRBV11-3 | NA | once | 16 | TGTGCCAGCAGCCCGGTCGGGGGAACTAGCACAGATACGCAGTATTTT | CASSPVGGTSTDTQYF
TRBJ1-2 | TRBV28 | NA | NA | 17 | TGTGCCAGCAGAAATAATGGAGCAACCGGGACATCCGATGGCTACACCTTC | CASRNNGATGTSDGYTF
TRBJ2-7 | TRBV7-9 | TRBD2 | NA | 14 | TGTGCCAGCAGCCGGACTAGCGAGTACTACGAGCAGTACTTC | CASSRTSEYYEQYF
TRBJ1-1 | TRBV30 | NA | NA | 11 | TGTACCTGGACCGTCAACACTGAAGCTTTCTTT | CTWTVNTEAFF
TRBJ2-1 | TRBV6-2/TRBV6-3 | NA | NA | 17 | TGTGCCAGCAGGTCCCGACTACTACGAGGTTCGGCCAATGTGCAGTTCTTC | CASRSRLLRGSANVQFF
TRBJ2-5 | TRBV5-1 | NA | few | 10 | TGCGCCAGCAGGGCGGAGACCCAGTACTTC | CASRAETQYF
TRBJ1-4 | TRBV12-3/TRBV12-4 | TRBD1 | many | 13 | TGTGCCAGCAGTCGGACAGGGGAGGAAAAACTGTTTTTT | CASSRTGEEKLFF
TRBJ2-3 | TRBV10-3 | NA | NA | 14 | TGTGCCATCAATGAGCCCAAGATGGCAGATACGCAGTATTTT | CAINEPKMADTQYF
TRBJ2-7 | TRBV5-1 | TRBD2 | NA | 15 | TGCGCCAGCAGGCCACCGGGACTAGCGGGAGTCGAGCAGCACTTC | CASRPPGLAGVEQHF
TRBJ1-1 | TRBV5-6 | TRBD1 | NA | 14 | TGTGCCAGCAGCGCACGACAGGGGCGGACTGAAGCTTTCTTT | CASSARQGRTEAFF
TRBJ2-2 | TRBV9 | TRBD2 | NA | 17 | TGTGCCAGCAGCGTCGGACTAGCGGGAGGATCCACCGGGGAGCTGTTTTTT | CASSVGLAGGSTGELFF
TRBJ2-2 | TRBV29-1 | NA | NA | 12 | TGCAGAGGTACCCAGGGGTCCGGGGAGCTGTCCTTT | CRGTQGSGELSF
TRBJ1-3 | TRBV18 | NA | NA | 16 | TGTGCCAGCTCACCATCAGTGGGCTCCTCTGGAAACACCATATATTTT | CASSPSVGSSGNTIYF
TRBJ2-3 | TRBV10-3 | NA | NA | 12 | TGTGCCATCAGTGAGTTCACAGATACGCAGTATTTT | CAISEFTDTQYF
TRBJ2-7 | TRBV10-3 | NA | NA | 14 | TGTGCCGTCAGTTCGGGACCAGCTTCCTACGAGCAGTACTTC | CAVSSGPASYEQYF
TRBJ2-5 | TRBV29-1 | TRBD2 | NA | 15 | TGCAGCGTAGACCCGGGGACTAGCGGACAAGAGACCCAGAACTTC | CSVDPGTSGQETQNF
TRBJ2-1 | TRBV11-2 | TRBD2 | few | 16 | TGTGCCAGCAGCCGACTAGCGGGAGGGGTCTACAATGAGCAGTTCTTC | CASSRLAGGVYNEQFF
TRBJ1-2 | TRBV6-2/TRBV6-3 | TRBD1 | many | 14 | TGTGCCAGCAGAGATCCGGGACAGACCTATGGCTACACCTTC | CASRDPGQTYGYTF
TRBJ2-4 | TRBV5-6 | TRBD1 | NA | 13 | TGTGCCAGCAACAGGACAGGGGACGGCATTCAGTACTTC | CASNRTGDGIQYF
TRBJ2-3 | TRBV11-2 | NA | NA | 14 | TGTGCCAGTAGCGCCTGGGACCTCACAGATACGCAGTATTTT | CASSAWDLTDTQYF
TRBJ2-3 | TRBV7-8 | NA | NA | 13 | TGTGCCAGCAGCCTAATTTCGGCAGATACGCAGTATTTT | CASSLISADTQYF
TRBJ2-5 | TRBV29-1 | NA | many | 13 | TGCAGCGTTGAGACACAGGGAGGAGAGACCCAGTACTTC | CSVETQGGETQYF
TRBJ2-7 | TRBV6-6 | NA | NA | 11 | TGTGCCCACAGTTCCCCTCTCGAGCAGTACTTC | CAHSSPLEQYF
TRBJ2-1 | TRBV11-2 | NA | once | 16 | TGTGCCAGCAGCCTTAGTGGACATGAGTCCTACAATGAGCAGTTCTTC | CASSLSGHESYNEQFF
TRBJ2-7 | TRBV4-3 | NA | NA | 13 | TGCGCCGGCAGCCCCTTCACAGGATACGAGCAGTACTTC | CAGSPFTGYEQYF
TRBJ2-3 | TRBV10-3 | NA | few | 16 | TGTGCCATCAGTGAGTCCCCCACGTCTAGCACAGATACGCAGTATTTT | CAISESPTSSTDTQYF
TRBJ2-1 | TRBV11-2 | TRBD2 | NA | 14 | TGTGCCAGCAGTTTGAGCGGGAGGAGTAATGAGCAGTTCTTC | CASSLSGRSNEQFF
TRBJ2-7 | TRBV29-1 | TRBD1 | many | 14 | TGCAGCGTTGAAGATCCCAGGGGGCAGTACGAGCAGTACTTC | CSVEDPRGQYEQYF
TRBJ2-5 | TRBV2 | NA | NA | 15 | TGTGCCAGCAGTAAAAACGTAAGGTCGGGGGAGACTCAGTACTTC | CASSKNVRSGETQYF
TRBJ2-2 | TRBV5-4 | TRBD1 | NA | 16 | TGTGTCACCTGGAGGGGACAGGGGTCGGTCACCGGGGAGCTGTTTTTT | CVTWRGQGSVTGELFF
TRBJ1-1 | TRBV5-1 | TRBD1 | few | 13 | TGCGCCAGCAGCTCCGACAGGGCCAGGGGGGCTTTCTTT | CASSSDRARGAFF
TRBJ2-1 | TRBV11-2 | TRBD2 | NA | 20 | TGTGCCAGCAGCAGGCCGGGACTGGGGACTAGCGGGAGTGCCTACAATGAACAGTTCTTC | CASSRPGLGTSGSAYNEQFF
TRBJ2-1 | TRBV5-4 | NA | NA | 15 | TGTGCCAGCAGCACCAGGGGATCCTCCTACAATGAGCAGTTCTTC | CASSTRGSSYNEQFF
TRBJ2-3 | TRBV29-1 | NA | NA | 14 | TGCAGCGTGGTACGTCGAATCAGCACAGATACGCAATATTTT | CSVVRRISTDTQYF
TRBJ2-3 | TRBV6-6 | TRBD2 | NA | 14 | TGTGCCAGCAGTTCACAGCGGGACACAGATACGCAGTATTTT | CASSSQRDTDTQYF
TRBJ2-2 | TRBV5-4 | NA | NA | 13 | TGTGCCAGGAGCTTGGCTACACAGGGGGAGCTGTTTTTT | CARSLATQGELFF
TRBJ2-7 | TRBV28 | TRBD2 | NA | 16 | TGTGCCAGCAGTACCAGGCTAGCGGACCATTCCTACGAGCAGTACTTC | CASSTRLADHSYEQYF
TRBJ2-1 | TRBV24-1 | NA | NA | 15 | TGTGCCACCAGTGAGGAGGTTAGCGGCTACAATGAGCAGTCCTTC | CATSEEVSGYNEQSF
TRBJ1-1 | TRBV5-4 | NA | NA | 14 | TGTGCCAGCAGCTTGGCTCTCGCGAACACTGAAGCTTCCTTT | CASSLALANTEASF
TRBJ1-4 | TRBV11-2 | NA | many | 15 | TGTGCCAGCAGCTTAGTTGGGACCGTCAATGAAAAACTGTTTTTT | CASSLVGTVNEKLFF
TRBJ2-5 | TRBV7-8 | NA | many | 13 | TGTGCCAGCACCACCGTGGGGGGTGAGACCCAGTACTTC | CASTTVGGETQYF
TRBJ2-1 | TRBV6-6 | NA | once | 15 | TGTGCCAGCACCACCCGGCAGGGCTCCCACAATGAGCAGTTCTTC | CASTTRQGSHNEQFF
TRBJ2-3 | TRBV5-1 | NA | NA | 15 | TGCGCCAGCAGCCCGACTAGGGGGCTTGCAGATACGCAGTATTTT | CASSPTRGLADTQYF